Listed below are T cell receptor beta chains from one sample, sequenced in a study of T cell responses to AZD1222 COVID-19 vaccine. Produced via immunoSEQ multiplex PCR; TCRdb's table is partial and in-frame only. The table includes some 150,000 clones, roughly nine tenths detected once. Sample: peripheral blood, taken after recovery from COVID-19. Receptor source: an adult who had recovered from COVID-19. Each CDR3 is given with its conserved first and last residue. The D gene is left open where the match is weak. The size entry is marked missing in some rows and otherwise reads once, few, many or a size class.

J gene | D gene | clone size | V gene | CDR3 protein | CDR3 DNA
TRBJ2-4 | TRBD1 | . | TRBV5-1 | CASSLRTGGVENIQYF | TGCGCCAGCAGCCTCCGGACAGGGGGGGTAGAAAACATTCAGTACTTC
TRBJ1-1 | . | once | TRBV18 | CASSPNRGGNTEAFF | TGTGCCAGCTCACCAAACCGGGGAGGGAACACTGAAGCTTTCTTT
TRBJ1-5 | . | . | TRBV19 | CASSTDRAQPQHF | TGTGCCAGTAGTACGGACAGAGCGCAGCCCCAGCATTTT
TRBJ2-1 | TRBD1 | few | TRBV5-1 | CASSLLQGDDEQFF | TGCGCCAGCAGCTTGTTGCAGGGGGATGATGAGCAGTTCTTC
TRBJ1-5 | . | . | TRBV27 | CASGGGSAFNQPQHF | TGTGCCAGCGGTGGGGGCTCCGCCTTCAATCAGCCCCAGCATTTT
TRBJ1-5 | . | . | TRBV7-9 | CASSEGGVQPQHF | TGTGCCAGCAGCGAAGGGGGGGTTCAGCCCCAGCATTTT
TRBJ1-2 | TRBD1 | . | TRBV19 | CASSMSGGNYGYTF | TGTGCCAGTAGTATGTCAGGGGGAAACTATGGCTACACCTTC
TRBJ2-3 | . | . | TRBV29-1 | CSVGSTDTQYF | TGCAGCGTGGGAAGCACAGATACGCAGTATTTT
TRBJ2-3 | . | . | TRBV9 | CASSVGEGRTDTQYF | TGTGCCAGCAGCGTAGGTGAGGGGCGGACAGATACGCAGTATTTT
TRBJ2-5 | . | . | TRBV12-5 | CASGLVPGAGETQYF | TGTGCTAGTGGTTTGGTACCCGGGGCTGGGGAGACCCAGTACTTC
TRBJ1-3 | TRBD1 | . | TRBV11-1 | CASSAGQLSGNTIYF | TGTGCCAGCAGCGCGGGACAGCTTTCTGGAAACACCATATATTTT
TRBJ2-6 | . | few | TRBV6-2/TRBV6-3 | CASSLFNFGGSGSGANVLTF | TGTGCCAGCAGTCTCTTTAATTTCGGAGGGAGTGGCTCTGGGGCCAACGTCCTGACTTTC
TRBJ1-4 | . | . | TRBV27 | CASSSRGQVGWFEKLFF | TGTGCCAGCAGTTCCAGGGGTCAAGTTGGGTGGTTTGAAAAACTGTTTTTT
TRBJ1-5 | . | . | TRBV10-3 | CAISDVPDNQPQHF | TGTGCCATCAGTGACGTACCGGACAATCAGCCCCAGCATTTT
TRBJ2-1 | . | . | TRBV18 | CASSPQTNEQFF | TGTGCCAGCTCACCCCAGACGAATGAGCAGTTCTTC
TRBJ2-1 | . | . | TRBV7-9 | CASSATGPPIQFF | TGTGCCAGCAGCGCGACCGGGCCCCCTATACAGTTCTTC
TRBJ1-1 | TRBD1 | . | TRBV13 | CASSPGTGVMNTEAFF | TGTGCCAGCAGCCCGGGGACAGGGGTTATGAACACTGAAGCTTTCTTT
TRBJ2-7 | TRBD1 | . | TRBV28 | CASSFVDRGRYEQYF | TGTGCCAGCAGTTTCGTTGACAGGGGCCGCTACGAGCAGTACTTC
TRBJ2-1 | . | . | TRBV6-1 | CASSEFPSSDQFF | TGTGCCAGCAGTGAGTTTCCGAGCTCCGATCAGTTCTTC
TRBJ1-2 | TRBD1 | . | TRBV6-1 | CASSEAWGQLLYYGYTF | TGTGCCAGCAGTGAAGCGTGGGGACAGTTACTGTACTATGGCTACACCTTC
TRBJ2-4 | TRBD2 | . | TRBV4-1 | CASSRGLAGGVAKNIQYF | TGCGCCAGCAGCCGGGGACTAGCGGGGGGGGTAGCCAAAAACATTCAGTACTTC
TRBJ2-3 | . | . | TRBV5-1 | CASSLGLWVSTDTQYF | TGCGCCAGCAGCTTGGGACTATGGGTCAGCACAGATACGCAGTATTTT
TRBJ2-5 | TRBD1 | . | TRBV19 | CASSEGQGEKTQYF | TGTGCCAGTAGTGAGGGACAGGGGGAGAAGACCCAGTACTTC
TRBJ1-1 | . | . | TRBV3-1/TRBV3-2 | CASSQEQGRAFF | TGTGCCAGCAGCCAAGAACAGGGTCGAGCTTTCTTT
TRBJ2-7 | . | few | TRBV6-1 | CASSEALLSRSYEQYF | TGTGCCAGCAGTGAAGCGCTTCTTAGCCGGTCCTACGAGCAGTACTTC
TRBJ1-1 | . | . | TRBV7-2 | CASSPPGRLNTEAFF | TGTGCCAGCAGCCCACCGGGACGCTTGAACACTGAAGCTTTCTTT
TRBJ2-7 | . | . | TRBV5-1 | CASSYHSTGYEQYF | TGCGCCAGCAGCTACCACTCCACAGGGTACGAGCAGTACTTC
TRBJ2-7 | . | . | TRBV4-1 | CASSPLSGRSSYEQYF | TGCGCCAGCAGTCCATTGAGTGGCAGGAGCTCCTACGAGCAGTACTTC
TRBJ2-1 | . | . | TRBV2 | CASTQKGQRVHEQFF | TGTGCCAGCACCCAAAAGGGGCAGAGGGTTCATGAGCAGTTCTTC
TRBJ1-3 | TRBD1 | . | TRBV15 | CATSRRQGAHSGNTIYF | TGTGCCACCAGCAGGAGACAGGGGGCCCACTCTGGAAACACCATATATTTT
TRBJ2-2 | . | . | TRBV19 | CASSTKGGGSTGELFF | TGTGCCAGTAGTACAAAAGGTGGGGGCAGCACCGGGGAGCTGTTTTTT
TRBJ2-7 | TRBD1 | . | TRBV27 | CASSEGQAWYEQYF | TGTGCCAGCAGTGAGGGACAGGCGTGGTACGAGCAGTACTTC
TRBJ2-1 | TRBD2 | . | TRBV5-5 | CASSRGLAGEYNEQFF | TGTGCCAGCAGCCGGGGACTAGCGGGGGAATACAATGAGCAGTTCTTC
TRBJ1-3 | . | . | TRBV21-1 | CASSKEWDREPSGNTIYF | TGTGCCAGCAGCAAAGAGTGGGACAGGGAACCATCTGGAAACACCATATATTTT
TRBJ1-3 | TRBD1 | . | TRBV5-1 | CASKWDSTGNTIYF | TGCGCCAGCAAATGGGACAGTACTGGAAACACCATATATTTT
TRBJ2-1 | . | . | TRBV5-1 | CASSLVAGFNNEQFF | TGCGCCAGCAGCTTGGTAGCCGGCTTCAACAATGAGCAGTTCTTC
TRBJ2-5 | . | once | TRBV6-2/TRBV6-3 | CASSYSVQTQYF | TGTGCCAGCAGTTACTCCGTCCAAACCCAGTACTTC
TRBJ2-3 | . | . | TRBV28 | CASSSRTRGRPDTQYF | TGTGCCAGCAGTTCCAGAACCAGGGGCCGACCAGATACGCAGTATTTT
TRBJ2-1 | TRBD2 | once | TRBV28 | CASSLDRAGGREQFF | TGTGCCAGCAGTTTAGATAGAGCGGGGGGGAGGGAGCAGTTCTTC
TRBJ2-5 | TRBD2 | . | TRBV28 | CASSDQGLAIQETQYF | TGTGCCAGCAGTGATCAAGGACTAGCGATACAAGAGACCCAGTACTTC
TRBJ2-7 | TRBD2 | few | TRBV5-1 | CASSLLAGSSYEQYF | TGCGCCAGCAGCTTGTTAGCGGGGAGCTCCTACGAGCAGTACTTC
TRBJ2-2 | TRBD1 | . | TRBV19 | CASSIVQGAGSGELFF | TGTGCCAGTAGTATAGTACAGGGGGCTGGGTCCGGGGAGCTGTTTTTT
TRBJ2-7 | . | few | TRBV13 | CASSLGGGIYEQYF | TGTGCCAGCAGCTTAGGGGGAGGTATCTACGAGCAGTACTTC
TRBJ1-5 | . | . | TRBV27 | CASSFSRGLNQPQHF | TGTGCCAGCAGTTTCTCCCGGGGTTTAAATCAGCCCCAGCATTTT
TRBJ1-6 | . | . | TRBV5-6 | CASSFGDRRDSPLHF | TGTGCCAGCAGCTTTGGCGACAGGCGTGATTCACCCCTCCACTTT
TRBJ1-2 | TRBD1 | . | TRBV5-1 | CASSLGDRDNYGYTF | TGCGCCAGCAGCTTGGGGGACAGGGATAACTATGGCTACACCTTC
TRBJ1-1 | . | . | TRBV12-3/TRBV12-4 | CASRARGNTEAFF | TGTGCCAGCAGGGCCAGGGGCAACACTGAAGCTTTCTTT
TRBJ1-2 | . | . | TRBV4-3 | CASSQDPQGTLGGYTF | TGCGCCAGCAGCCAAGATCCACAGGGTACCCTGGGGGGCTACACCTTC
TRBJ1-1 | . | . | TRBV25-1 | CASSSSQMNTEAFF | TGTGCCAGCAGTTCGTCACAGATGAACACTGAAGCTTTCTTT
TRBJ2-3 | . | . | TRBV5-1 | CASSLGGFRDTQYF | TGCGCCAGCAGCTTGGGGGGATTTCGAGATACGCAGTATTTT
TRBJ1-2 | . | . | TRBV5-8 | CASSPRSWTDGYTF | TGTGCCAGCAGCCCGAGGTCTTGGACCGACGGCTACACCTTC
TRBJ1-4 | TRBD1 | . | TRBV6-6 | CATLRGMGEKLFF | TGTGCCACCCTCAGGGGGATGGGTGAAAAACTGTTTTTT
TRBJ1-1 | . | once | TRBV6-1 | CASSERWGRMNTEAFF | TGTGCCAGCAGTGAACGCTGGGGACGGATGAACACTGAAGCTTTCTTT
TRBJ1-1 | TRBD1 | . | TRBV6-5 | CASSRRDRGTEAFF | TGTGCCAGCAGCCGCCGGGACAGGGGAACTGAAGCTTTCTTT
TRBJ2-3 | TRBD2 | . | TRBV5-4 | CASSFGAGGTDTQYF | TGTGCCAGCAGCTTCGGAGCGGGAGGCACAGATACGCAGTATTTT